This T cell receptor (beta chain) was observed in a study of blood T cell repertoires in COVID-19. For the study at large: COVID-19 samples, acute and convalescent, were from the United States, Italy and Spain. PBMCs, B-cell-depleted T cells, or T cells provided the cDNA or gDNA that made up the material.

Two negative PCRs, clearance, or symptom resolution characterized the recovered Cohort 3 donors. Trimming took 4 bases from V and 3 from J, leaving 8 bases between them. The CDR3 sequence is 13 residues long. Germline loops: CDR1 SGHRS, CDR2 YFSETQ. This clone was picked up one time. Profiling relied on immunoSEQ multiplex PCR, and the TCRdb table lists in-frame clones only, not all of them. The sample lists 380,000 or so clones; around 87% were seen once. This chain links TRBV5-1 with TRBJ2-1; D is perhaps TRBD2 (5 bases). Material: PBMCs or T cells enriched from blood (not recorded which). This TCR was recovered from a man under 40 who had recovered from COVID-19. This CDR3 is CASSATSYNEQFF. The CDR3 coding sequence is TGCGCCAGCAGCGCTACTAGCTACAATGAGCAGTTCTTC.